The rows below give T cell receptor beta chains drawn from one sample of a study of control samples from healthy donors and cancer patients. Produced via immunoSEQ multiplex PCR; TCRdb's table is partial and in-frame only. The data contain over 100,000 clones, around nine tenths of them singletons. The source material was blood. These receptors all come from a human donor in good health. The donor label of this sample is uncertain. Both conserved end residues are part of each CDR3.

J gene	CDR3 length	V gene	CDR3 protein
TRBJ1-4	14	TRBV27	CASSFTGENEKLFF
TRBJ1-2	12	TRBV5-6	CASSLVTTGYTF
TRBJ2-3	13	TRBV6-6	CASSYRGSDTQYF
TRBJ2-1	15	TRBV5-1	CASSLVPGSHNEQFF
TRBJ1-1	14	TRBV7-6	CASSFGVENTEAFF
TRBJ1-6	15	TRBV6-1	CASSEGGFGGSPLHF
TRBJ1-2	15	TRBV5-4	CASSLGGQGSPGYTF
TRBJ1-5	15	TRBV7-2	CASSFRQGYEQPQHF
TRBJ1-1	15	TRBV29-1	CSVAGDRLMNTEAFF
TRBJ2-1	15	TRBV19	CASSIRAGEANEQFF
TRBJ2-7	15	TRBV6-5	CASSYESSASYEQYF
TRBJ2-7	15	TRBV5-4	CASSPGATSSYEQYF
TRBJ1-6	16	TRBV7-2	CASSLKDSLYNSPLHF
TRBJ1-1	11	TRBV5-1	CASSFEGGAFF
TRBJ2-1	14	TRBV29-1	CSVLRGLSYNEQFF
TRBJ2-1	16	TRBV7-8	CASSPLSRLAFNEQFF
TRBJ1-5	12	TRBV19	CASRGTNQPQHF
TRBJ1-2	14	TRBV3-1/TRBV3-2	CASSRGTVLYGYTF
TRBJ1-2	11	TRBV7-2	CASSLWGGYTF
TRBJ2-1	12	TRBV2	CASFGKYNEQFF